Following are 8 T cell receptor beta chains from one sample sequenced in a study of cytomegalovirus exposure and HLA in healthy donors. PCR used 60 Vbeta primers and 13 Jbeta primers. Some clones are missing from TCRdb's copy, which holds only in-frame ones; the method was immunoSEQ multiplex PCR. The sample includes 200,000 to 250,000 clones, over 75% of them seen just once. Sample: PBMCs. These receptor sequences come from a man between 18 and 35 years old in good health and CMV-seronegative.

The CDR3 bases are TGTGCCAGCAGCCAGACTACAGGGCCGGGCTACACCTTC. Its protein is CASSQTTGPGYTF. This rearrangement joins TRBV7-2 to TRBJ1-2, with D tentatively TRBD1 (6 bases). This CDR3 comprises 13 residues. Looked up from germline, CDR1 is SGHTA and CDR2 is FQGNSA. V lost 5 bases to trimming and J lost 8 bases, with 15 bases between them.

The chain employs TRBV30 and TRBJ2-5, with 11 bases identical to TRBD2. The DNA matches TRBJ2-7 better at its end, which makes the J call doubtful. CDR1 and CDR2 (germline): GTSNPN, SVGIG (reference sequence). CDR3 size: 17 residues. The CDR3: CAWEPQGLAETSYEQYF. The CDR3 DNA follows: TGTGCCTGGGAACCACAGGGACTAGCGGAGACCTCCTACGAGCAGTACTTC.

This chain uses TRBV5-6 with TRBJ2-5; D is perhaps TRBD1 (5 bases). From germline, CDR1 is SGHDT and CDR2 YYEEEE. The V end lost 2 bases, the J end lost 5 bases, and 10 bases lay between the germline ends. The CDR3 consists of 13 residues. DNA of the CDR3: TGTGCCAGCAGCTTTTGGGGCGAGGAGACCCAGTACTTC. Translation gives CASSFWGEETQYF.

This clone was detected once. The V call is TRBV28, the J call TRBJ2-1; no definite D call. V lost 6 bases and J 4 bases, leaving 13 bases between the germline ends. This CDR3 contains 14 residues. The germline V gene encodes CDR1 MDHEN and CDR2 SYDVKM. The CDR3 sequence is CASSFPSAYNEQFF. The DNA of the CDR3 is TGTGCCAGCAGCTTCCCTAGTGCTTACAATGAGCAGTTCTTC.

V is TRBV28 and J is TRBJ1-2; D might be TRBD1 (5 bases). The V gene lost 5 bases and the J gene lost 4 bases, with 14 bases spanning the gap. CDR1 and CDR2 from the germline V gene are MDHEN and SYDVKM. The CDR3 is made up of 14 amino acids. Here the CDR3 DNA reads TGTGCCAGCAGTCTGATACAGGAAGGCTATGGCTACACCTTC. Its translation: CASSLIQEGYGYTF.

This rearrangement joins TRBV4-2 to TRBJ2-2; 13 nucleotides agree with TRBD2. This CDR3 is built from 20 residues. Germline V lookup: CDR1 LGHNA, CDR2 YNFKEQ. Trimming took 1 base from V and 4 from J; bases not matched to a gene: 12. Here the CDR3 reads CASSQGLLAGGLGGTGELFF. The CDR3 coding sequence is TGTGCCAGCAGCCAAGGGTTACTAGCGGGGGGGCTAGGGGGCACCGGGGAGCTGTTTTTT.

The chain combines TRBV7-2 with TRBJ2-5, with TRBD1 matching over 7 bases. The germline V gene has CDR1 SGHTA and CDR2 FQGNSA. The V segment lost 2 bases and the J segment 2 bases; nucleotides outside the gene matches: 2. CDR3 length: 14 amino acids. CDR3 nucleotides: TGTGCCAGCAGCTTACTGGGACAGCAAGAGACCCAGTACTTC. Its protein product is CASSLLGQQETQYF.

This clone was seen more than once but under ten times. The CDR3 sequence is CASSQWRSRAYNEQFF. The CDR3 DNA is TGTGCCAGCAGCCAATGGAGGAGCCGTGCCTACAATGAGCAGTTCTTC. The genes are TRBV14 and TRBJ2-1; D is perhaps TRBD2 (5 bases). CDR1 and CDR2 (germline): SGHDN, FVKESK. This CDR3 region has 16 residues. Trimming pared 2 bases from V and 2 bases from J, leaving 13 bases between.